This is a list of T cell receptor beta chains from one sample in a study of blood T cell repertoires in COVID-19. Assay: immunoSEQ multiplex PCR; the TCRdb copy retains only in-frame clones and omits some. The data contain approximately 380,000 clones, 85% of them seen just once; the ten biggest clones take up roughly 3.7%. Sequences were obtained from peripheral blood. Receptors were obtained from a young woman with acute or convalescent COVID-19. Each CDR3 is given with its conserved first and last residue. D genes are given only for firm matches. Size tells how often a clone was seen (once, few, many) or the class of an expanded clone, and some rows leave it out.

>TRBD2|TRBV5-1|NA|TRBJ2-3
CASSWGGLGGTDTQYF
TGCGCCAGCAGCTGGGGTGGACTAGGTGGCACAGATACGCAGTATTTT
>NA|TRBV9|NA|TRBJ2-2
CASSHTDRTNTGELFF
TGTGCCAGCAGTCACACCGACAGGACGAACACCGGGGAGCTGTTTTTT
>NA|TRBV14|few|TRBJ1-6
CASSPPGGAHNSPLHF
TGTGCCAGCAGCCCCCCGGGGGGGGCCCATAATTCACCCCTCCACTTT
>TRBD2|TRBV9|once|TRBJ2-3
CASSSRTSGRADTQYF
TGTGCCAGCAGCTCCAGGACTAGCGGGAGGGCAGATACGCAGTATTTT
>NA|TRBV6-1|NA|TRBJ1-2
CASSEGMGGSYGYTF
TGTGCCAGCAGTGAAGGGATGGGAGGGTCCTATGGCTACACCTTC
>TRBD1|TRBV5-1|NA|TRBJ2-7
CASSLEGAMGDEQYF
TGCGCCAGCAGCTTGGAGGGGGCCATGGGCGACGAGCAGTACTTC
>TRBD2|TRBV3-1/TRBV3-2|NA|TRBJ2-5
CASSQNFRGEETQYF
TGTGCCAGCAGCCAAAACTTCCGGGGGGAAGAGACCCAGTACTTC
>NA|TRBV5-1|NA|TRBJ1-1
CASSLVQYTEAFF
TGCGCCAGCAGCTTGGTACAGTACACTGAAGCTTTCTTT
>NA|TRBV27|NA|TRBJ2-5
CASSRGYQETQYF
TGTGCCAGCAGTAGGGGCTACCAAGAGACCCAGTACTTC
>TRBD2|TRBV10-3|NA|TRBJ2-3
CAITGTSGGEIDTQYF
TGTGCCATCACCGGGACTAGCGGGGGGGAAATAGATACGCAGTATTTT
>TRBD2|TRBV4-2|NA|TRBJ2-1
CASSPGGEYNEQFF
TGTGCCAGCAGCCCCGGGGGGGAATACAATGAGCAGTTCTTC
>TRBD1|TRBV5-1|NA|TRBJ2-5
CASSSGTGEETQYF
TGCGCCAGCAGCTCCGGGACAGGGGAAGAGACCCAGTACTTC
>TRBD2|TRBV7-3|NA|TRBJ2-7
CASSLIAGDEQYF
TGTGCCAGCAGCTTAATAGCGGGGGACGAGCAGTACTTC
>NA|TRBV3-1/TRBV3-2|NA|TRBJ2-2
CASSQDSLVNTGELFF
TGTGCCAGCAGCCAAGATAGTCTAGTGAACACCGGGGAGCTGTTTTTT
>TRBD2|TRBV5-6|once|TRBJ2-3
CASSPGGVTQYF
TGTGCCAGCAGCCCGGGGGGGGTTACGCAGTATTTT
>NA|TRBV18|once|TRBJ2-2
CASSQGTGELFF
TGTGCCAGCTCACAGGGGACCGGGGAGCTGTTTTTT
>NA|TRBV11-2|once|TRBJ2-7
CASSLYREYEQYF
TGTGCCAGCAGCTTGTACAGGGAGTACGAGCAGTACTTC
>NA|TRBV6-6|NA|TRBJ2-3
CASSRRDFTDTQYF
TGTGCCAGCAGTCGAAGGGACTTCACAGATACGCAGTATTTT
>NA|TRBV5-4|NA|TRBJ2-7
CASSSPLAGRSLKQYF
TGTGCCAGCAGCTCGCCCCTGGCGGGTCGGTCTCTCAAGCAGTACTTC
>NA|TRBV5-6|NA|TRBJ1-1
CASSLGRGVITEAFF
TGTGCCAGCAGCTTGGGACGGGGGGTCATCACTGAAGCTTTCTTT
>NA|TRBV7-9|NA|TRBJ2-7
CASSSDKTRYEQYF
TGTGCCAGCAGCTCAGACAAGACCCGCTACGAGCAGTACTTC
>NA|TRBV28|NA|TRBJ2-7
CASSLYAGGNEQYF
TGTGCCAGCAGTTTATACGCAGGGGGGAACGAGCAGTACTTC
>NA|TRBV5-3|NA|TRBJ1-4
CDSQGNEKLFF
TGTGACTCACAGGGTAATGAAAAACTGTTTTTT
>TRBD1|TRBV10-2|NA|TRBJ1-6
CASTQGFGSPLHF
TGCGCCAGCACACAGGGGTTTGGGTCACCCCTCCACTTT
>TRBD1|TRBV27|once|TRBJ1-2
CASSLRGDRDGYTF
TGTGCCAGCAGTTTAAGGGGGGACAGGGATGGCTACACCTTC
>TRBD1|TRBV28|NA|TRBJ1-2
CASSLGLTGVYGYTF
TGTGCCAGCAGTTTGGGGCTCACAGGGGTCTATGGCTACACCTTC
>TRBD1|TRBV5-6|NA|TRBJ1-5
CASSLSRGLRNQPQHF
TGTGCCAGCAGCTTGTCCAGGGGGCTTCGCAATCAGCCCCAGCATTTT
>TRBD1|TRBV7-9|NA|TRBJ2-5
CASSFAPGQGGTAEETQYF
TGTGCCAGCAGCTTTGCGCCGGGACAGGGGGGGACCGCTGAAGAGACCCAGTACTTC
>NA|TRBV9|NA|TRBJ1-2
CASSAYSEGSYGYTF
TGTGCCAGCAGCGCGTACTCTGAAGGGAGCTATGGCTACACCTTC
>TRBD1|TRBV6-1|NA|TRBJ1-4
CASSDGQGGEKLFF
TGTGCCAGCAGTGATGGACAGGGTGGGGAAAAACTGTTTTTT
>NA|TRBV5-5|NA|TRBJ1-6
CASSPYDTNSYNSPLHF
TGTGCCAGCAGTCCCTACGACACCAACTCCTATAATTCACCCCTCCACTTT
>NA|TRBV12-3/TRBV12-4|NA|TRBJ1-1
CASSRQANTEAFF
TGTGCCAGCAGTCGACAGGCCAACACTGAAGCTTTCTTT
>NA|TRBV7-2|once|TRBJ2-1
CASSFPGQGGGNEQFF
TGTGCCAGCAGCTTCCCCGGACAGGGAGGGGGCAATGAGCAGTTCTTC
>TRBD2|TRBV19|NA|TRBJ2-3
CASSIDSGIGTDTQYF
TGTGCCAGTAGTATAGATAGCGGGATCGGCACAGATACGCAGTATTTT
>TRBD1|TRBV24-1|NA|TRBJ1-4
CATSDSDPWKRTGFGKLFF
TGTGCCACCAGTGATTCAGATCCCTGGAAAAGGACAGGTTTTGGGAAACTGTTTTTT
>TRBD1|TRBV5-5|NA|TRBJ1-2
CASSLYTGDYGYTF
TGTGCCAGCAGCTTATACACAGGGGACTATGGCTACACCTTC
>TRBD1|TRBV9|NA|TRBJ2-3
CASSPGQGVVSDTQYF
TGTGCCAGCAGCCCGGGACAGGGAGTGGTGTCAGATACGCAGTATTTT
>TRBD2|TRBV6-5|NA|TRBJ2-1
CASKAGGTHEQFF
TGTGCCAGCAAAGCGGGAGGGACCCATGAGCAGTTCTTC
>NA|TRBV24-1|NA|TRBJ1-3
CATSDGVGGNTIYF
TGTGCCACCAGTGACGGGGTGGGTGGAAACACCATATATTTT
>TRBD1|TRBV5-1|NA|TRBJ1-2
CASSPGAPRDSANYGYTF
TGCGCCAGCAGCCCTGGGGCGCCCCGGGACAGTGCTAACTATGGCTACACCTTC
>NA|TRBV2|NA|TRBJ2-2
CASSEGWRTGELFF
TGTGCCAGCAGTGAAGGATGGAGAACCGGGGAGCTGTTTTTT
>NA|TRBV6-5|NA|TRBJ1-1
CASSIGRTEAFF
TGTGCCAGCAGTATTGGGAGGACTGAAGCTTTCTTT
>TRBD1|TRBV5-4|NA|TRBJ1-2
CASSLDSQGDYGYTF
TGTGCCAGCAGCTTGGATTCACAGGGGGACTATGGCTACACCTTC
>NA|TRBV5-1|NA|TRBJ1-2
CASSLAGTTNYGYTF
TGCGCCAGCAGCTTGGCAGGGACAACAAACTATGGCTACACCTTC
>TRBD1|TRBV28|NA|TRBJ2-3
CASSGRDRDTDTQYF
TGTGCCAGCAGTGGACGGGACAGGGACACAGATACGCAGTATTTT
>TRBD1|TRBV7-3|NA|TRBJ2-1
CASSLDRAGEQFF
TGTGCCAGCAGCTTGGACAGGGCTGGTGAGCAGTTCTTC
>TRBD2|TRBV2|NA|TRBJ2-1
CASRQAGGLSNEQFF
TGTGCCAGCAGGCAAGCGGGGGGCCTCTCCAATGAGCAGTTCTTC
>TRBD2|TRBV5-1|NA|TRBJ2-5
CASSLGPAGMETQYF
TGCGCCAGCAGCTTGGGGCCAGCGGGAATGGAGACCCAGTACTTC
>NA|TRBV10-1|NA|TRBJ1-2
CASSDYPGRFSGYTF
TGCGCCAGCAGCGATTACCCAGGGCGCTTCAGCGGCTACACCTTC
>TRBD2|TRBV20-1|NA|TRBJ2-7
CSASGGAYEQYF
TGCAGTGCCAGTGGGGGGGCCTACGAGCAGTACTTC
>NA|TRBV6-1|NA|TRBJ2-7
CASSETYRDEQYF
TGTGCCAGCAGTGAAACGTACAGGGACGAGCAGTACTTC
>NA|TRBV5-6|NA|TRBJ1-1
CASSLSGRLPEAFF
TGTGCCAGCAGCTTGTCAGGGAGGCTTCCTGAAGCTTTCTTT
>TRBD1|TRBV14|NA|TRBJ1-2
CASSPGQSYGYTF
TGTGCCAGCAGCCCGGGACAGAGCTATGGCTACACCTTC
>NA|TRBV6-5|NA|TRBJ2-3
CASKTGVTQYF
TGTGCCAGCAAGACGGGGGTTACGCAGTATTTT
>TRBD1|TRBV7-6|once|TRBJ1-1
CASSYIYRGNTEAFF
TGTGCCAGCAGCTACATTTACAGGGGGAACACTGAAGCTTTCTTT
>NA|TRBV5-5|NA|TRBJ2-7
CASTLVVGSYEQYF
TGTGCCAGCACCCTGGTGGTAGGGAGCTACGAGCAGTACTTC
>NA|TRBV28|NA|TRBJ1-6
CASTGRGDSPLHF
TGTGCCAGTACGGGCAGGGGTGATTCACCCCTCCACTTT
>TRBD1|TRBV9|NA|TRBJ2-7
CASSPLGQGSYEQYF
TGTGCCAGCAGCCCCTTGGGACAGGGGTCCTACGAGCAGTACTTC